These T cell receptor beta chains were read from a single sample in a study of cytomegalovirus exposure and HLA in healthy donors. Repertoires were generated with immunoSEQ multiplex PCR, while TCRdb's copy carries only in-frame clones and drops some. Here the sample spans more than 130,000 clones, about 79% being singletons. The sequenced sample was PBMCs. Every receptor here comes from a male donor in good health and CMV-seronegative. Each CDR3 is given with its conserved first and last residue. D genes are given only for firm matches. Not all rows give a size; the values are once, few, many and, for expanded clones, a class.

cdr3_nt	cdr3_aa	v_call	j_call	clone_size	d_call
TGTGCCTGGAACAGGGTGGGACAGGGTAATGAAAAACTGTTTTTT	CAWNRVGQGNEKLFF	TRBV30	TRBJ1-4	.	TRBD1
TGTGCCAGCAGCTTTAGGCAGGGGGGTAATCAGCCCCAGCATTTT	CASSFRQGGNQPQHF	TRBV5-6	TRBJ1-5	.	TRBD1
TGTGCCAGCAGTTTTGTGACAGATAGCAATCAGCCCCAGCATTTT	CASSFVTDSNQPQHF	TRBV27	TRBJ1-5	.	.
TGTGCCAGCAGCTCCCTCCAGGGACAGGGAGAGACCGGGGAGCTGTTTTTT	CASSSLQGQGETGELFF	TRBV7-6	TRBJ2-2	.	TRBD1
TGTGCCAGCAGCCCCCCTGGACAGGGGTCGATCACTGAAGCTTTCTTT	CASSPPGQGSITEAFF	TRBV5-4	TRBJ1-1	few	TRBD1
TGTGCCAGCAGCTTAGGCCGGTTAGCGGGGGGTGGCACAGATACGCAGTATTTT	CASSLGRLAGGGTDTQYF	TRBV13	TRBJ2-3	.	TRBD2
TGTGCCAGCAGCTTAGGTGTCCGAGGGTCCTACACTGAAGCTTTCTTT	CASSLGVRGSYTEAFF	TRBV7-6	TRBJ1-1	.	.
TGCGCCAGCAGCTTGGCGGCAGGGGTTGGAAACACCATATATTTT	CASSLAAGVGNTIYF	TRBV5-1	TRBJ1-3	.	.
TGCGCCAGCAGCTCGAACAATTACTATGGCTACACCTTC	CASSSNNYYGYTF	TRBV5-1	TRBJ1-2	once	.
TGTGCCAGCAGTCCCGGACAGATTAACTATGGCTACACCTTC	CASSPGQINYGYTF	TRBV6-5	TRBJ1-2	.	.
TGTGCCAGCAGTGAAGGTACAGGGGAGCCCCAGCCCCAGCATTTT	CASSEGTGEPQPQHF	TRBV6-1	TRBJ1-5	.	TRBD1
TGTGCCAGCAGAACGACAGGCTCTGGAAACACCATATATTTT	CASRTTGSGNTIYF	TRBV6-5	TRBJ1-3	once	.
TGTGCCTGCGACCTCAGGGGGTCCTACGAGCAGTACTTC	CACDLRGSYEQYF	TRBV30	TRBJ2-7	.	TRBD1
TGTGCCAGCAGTGAAGGGCAGGGGTTCGGGGTTACGCAGTATTTT	CASSEGQGFGVTQYF	TRBV2	TRBJ2-3	.	.
TGTGCCAGTAGTAGGGGAGTCGGATCTGGAAACACCATATATTTT	CASSRGVGSGNTIYF	TRBV19	TRBJ1-3	few	.
TGTGCCAGCAGCTTTAATGAGGGATCCCATCAGCCCCAGCATTTT	CASSFNEGSHQPQHF	TRBV7-9	TRBJ1-5	.	.
TGTGCCAGCAGTAGCGGGACTCTCACTAGCACAGATACGCAGTATTTT	CASSSGTLTSTDTQYF	TRBV9	TRBJ2-3	.	TRBD2
TGTGCCAGCAGCAGCTACTACGAGCAGTACTTC	CASSSYYEQYF	TRBV7-2	TRBJ2-7	.	.
TGTGCCAGCAGTGTACTGACAGGGGGTGAGACCCAGTACTTC	CASSVLTGGETQYF	TRBV6-1	TRBJ2-5	.	TRBD1
TGCGCCAGCAGGTGGACAGGGACGAACTACACTGAAGCTTTCTTT	CASRWTGTNYTEAFF	TRBV5-1	TRBJ1-1	few	TRBD1
TGCGCCAGCAGCCAAGATGGGTTGGCGGGTGAAAAACTGTTTTTT	CASSQDGLAGEKLFF	TRBV4-3	TRBJ1-4	.	.
TGTGCCAGCAGCTTGGGCTGGCAGAAGACCCAGTACTTC	CASSLGWQKTQYF	TRBV11-3	TRBJ2-5	few	.
TGTGCCAGCAGGGAACTACAGGGGGCAGATACGCAGTATTTT	CASRELQGADTQYF	TRBV7-2	TRBJ2-3	.	TRBD1
TGCGCCAGCAGCTTTAACCGGGGAAGCACAGATACGCAGTATTTT	CASSFNRGSTDTQYF	TRBV5-1	TRBJ2-3	.	.
TGTGCCAGTAGTATAGAGTCGTGGAGTAGACGACAGACCCAGTACTTC	CASSIESWSRRQTQYF	TRBV19	TRBJ2-5	.	.
TGTGCCAGCAGTTACGAAGGGACTTTGCATTCACCCCTCCACTTT	CASSYEGTLHSPLHF	TRBV6-5	TRBJ1-6	.	.
TGCGCCAGCAGCCAGGGACTAGCGGGGAAGACAACCTACGAGCAGTACTTC	CASSQGLAGKTTYEQYF	TRBV5-1	TRBJ2-7	.	TRBD2
TGTGCCAGCAGGTTCAGGGGGGCTAACTATGGCTACACCTTC	CASRFRGANYGYTF	TRBV7-2	TRBJ1-2	.	TRBD1
TGTGCCAGCAGTTACTCCCCTTTCACAGATACGCAGTATTTT	CASSYSPFTDTQYF	TRBV6-6	TRBJ2-3	.	.
TGTGCCAGTAGTATAGATGGGGGGATGAACACTGAAGCTTTCTTT	CASSIDGGMNTEAFF	TRBV19	TRBJ1-1	.	.
TGTGCCAGCAGCTTAACGGGAGGAAGCGGGTCCAATGAGCAGTTCTTC	CASSLTGGSGSNEQFF	TRBV7-3	TRBJ2-1	once	.
TGTGCCAGCAGCCCACAGGTTTATAGCAATCAGCCCCAGCATTTT	CASSPQVYSNQPQHF	TRBV21-1	TRBJ1-5	.	.
TGTGCCAGCAGCCCGTTCGGGACAGGGGGATCGGAGACCCAGTACTTC	CASSPFGTGGSETQYF	TRBV2	TRBJ2-5	.	TRBD1
TGCGCCAGCAGCTCGGGACTAACAAGCACAGATACGCAGTATTTT	CASSSGLTSTDTQYF	TRBV5-1	TRBJ2-3	.	TRBD2
TGTGCCTGTCAACAGGGGGTTACCGGGGAGCTGTTTTTT	CACQQGVTGELFF	TRBV30	TRBJ2-2	.	TRBD1
TGTGCCATCAGTGCCAGCGACTCTGGAAACACCATATATTTT	CAISASDSGNTIYF	TRBV10-3	TRBJ1-3	.	.
TGTGCCAGCAGTAAGGGGGCATGGAACACTGAAGCTTTCTTT	CASSKGAWNTEAFF	TRBV27	TRBJ1-1	few	TRBD1
TGTGCCAGTAGTAACGGAAAGACTGTTAGCAATCAGCCCCAGCATTTT	CASSNGKTVSNQPQHF	TRBV19	TRBJ1-5	.	.
TGTGCCTTTAGGGGCGGGAGTTCCGCCTACGAGCAGTACTTC	CAFRGGSSAYEQYF	TRBV30	TRBJ2-7	few	TRBD2
TGCGCCAGCACCCCGTTGGAGGGGGCTGGCGGGGAGCTGTTTTTT	CASTPLEGAGGELFF	TRBV5-1	TRBJ2-2	.	.
TGTGCCAGCAGCTTATTACAGAGCTCCTACGAGCAGTACTTC	CASSLLQSSYEQYF	TRBV7-9	TRBJ2-7	.	.
TGTGCCTGGAGTAAAACAGGCCGGAACACTGAAGCTTTCTTT	CAWSKTGRNTEAFF	TRBV30	TRBJ1-1	.	.
TGTGCCAGCAGTTTATACCACGGTTCCGAAGCTTTCTTT	CASSLYHGSEAFF	TRBV27	TRBJ1-1	once	.
TGTGCCAGCAGCCCTGGCGGCAGCAACACTGAAGCTTTCTTT	CASSPGGSNTEAFF	TRBV7-9	TRBJ1-1	.	.
TGTGCCAGCCGGACACGTGTGGACACTGAAGCTTTCTTT	CASRTRVDTEAFF	TRBV6-4	TRBJ1-1	.	.
TGTGCCAGCAGCTCCGGTCCCGGGACTAGCGGGAGATCGCAGAATGAGCAGTTCTTC	CASSSGPGTSGRSQNEQFF	TRBV7-9	TRBJ2-1	.	TRBD2
TGTGCCAGCAGCTTTCGGGGGGGGAGCTCCTACGAGCAGTACTTC	CASSFRGGSSYEQYF	TRBV7-2	TRBJ2-7	once	TRBD2
TGTGCCAGCAGCCAAGATGTCCAGGGCGGCTACGAGCAGTACTTC	CASSQDVQGGYEQYF	TRBV14	TRBJ2-7	.	.
TGTGCCAGCAGCTCGCGGCTGACAGGGGAGTATCGAGAGACCCAGTACTTC	CASSSRLTGEYRETQYF	TRBV7-6	TRBJ2-5	.	TRBD1
TGTGCCAGTAGTCGGGATATCCAAGAGACCCAGTACTTC	CASSRDIQETQYF	TRBV19	TRBJ2-5	.	.
TGTGCCAGCAGCTTGGGACACAACACTGAAGCTTTCTTT	CASSLGHNTEAFF	TRBV5-6	TRBJ1-1	few	.
TGTGCCAGCAGCGAAAGAATTCCGGGACAGGGTGAGAATTGGGCAACTAATGAAAAACTGTTTTTT	CASSERIPGQGENWATNEKLFF	TRBV9	TRBJ1-4	.	TRBD1
TGTGCCAGCAGTGAGGTGACCCAAACCGGGGGGACGCAGTATTTT	CASSEVTQTGGTQYF	TRBV6-1	TRBJ2-3	.	TRBD2